These 28 T cell receptor beta chains came from one sample sequenced in a study of T cells after yellow fever vaccination. TCRdb passed the 5' RACE reads through MiXCR, listing each CDR3 protein once. The sample yields 150,000 to 200,000 distinct CDR3 sequences, approximately 6.7% seen once. The sample consisted of CD4+ T cells sorted from PBMCs, taken about 5 days after the first yellow fever vaccination. These receptors were collected from a man aged 18-30 years who received the YFV17D yellow fever vaccine.

The chain recombines TRBV10-3 with TRBJ1-5; D not resolved. Deletions cut 8 bases from V and 7 bases from J, with 12 bases between. CDR3 length equals 12 residues. Germline-derived CDR1 and CDR2 are ENHRY and SYGVKD. This CDR3 reads CAIWDKLQPQHF. CDR3 bases: TGTGCCATCTGGGATAAACTGCAGCCCCAGCATTTT.

This clonotype was detected ten times or more. This rearrangement joins TRBV7-2 to TRBJ1-1, with D perhaps TRBD1 (6 bases). Between the trimmed V and J ends, which lost 2 bases and 2 bases, there was a span of 18 bases. The CDR3 has 17 amino acids. The germline CDR1 and CDR2 sequences are SGHTA and FQGNSA. The CDR3 DNA sequence: TGTGCCAGCAGCTTACTCCGGGGGGCAGACTTAAACACTGAAGCTTTCTTT. It translates to CASSLLRGADLNTEAFF.

This clonotype was seen only a few times. This chain connects TRBV20-1 to TRBJ2-5, with D perhaps TRBD1 (5 bases). The CDR3 spans 14 residues. From germline, CDR1 is DFQATT and CDR2 SNEGSKA (reference sequence). The V gene lost 3 bases and the J gene lost 5 bases, with 16 bases spanning the gap. CDR3 sequence: CSARIRHRMETQYF. In nucleotides, the CDR3 is TGCAGTGCTAGGATTCGACACAGGATGGAGACCCAGTACTTC.

The chain uses TRBV12-3 or TRBV12-4 and TRBJ1-3, with D unclear. The CDR3 has 14 amino acids. V lost 7 bases and J 8 bases, leaving 18 bases between the germline ends. The CDR3 spells CASIMWAEGDTIYF. Written as DNA, the CDR3 is TGTGCCAGCATAATGTGGGCGGAGGGAGACACCATATATTTT.

The rearrangement joins TRBV19 to TRBJ2-7, with a tentative D call TRBD1 (5 bases). CDR1 and CDR2 from the germline V gene are LNHDA and SQIVND (reference sequence). The CDR3 runs to 14 residues. Trimming took 5 bases from V and 0 from J, leaving 11 bases between them. The CDR3 coding sequence is TGTGCCAGTAGTGAACAGGTCAGCTCCTACGAGCAGTACTTC. Translating it yields CASSEQVSSYEQYF.

This clonotype was recorded many times. The chain couples TRBV4-3 to TRBJ1-2; a weak D match, TRBD1 (6 bases). CDR1 is LGHNA and CDR2 is YSLEER in the germline V gene. The V and J ends lost 2 bases and 6 bases respectively, with 7 bases between them. The CDR3 is made up of 12 amino acids. The CDR3 here is CASSQQGNGYTF. The CDR3 DNA reads TGCGCCAGCAGCCAACAGGGGAATGGCTACACCTTC.

This clonotype was recorded many times. The rearrangement uses TRBV5-1 and TRBJ2-1; TRBD1 agrees at 9 bases. CDR3 length: 15 residues. CDR1 and CDR2 from the germline V gene are SGHRS and YFSETQ. The V and J ends lost 6 bases and 2 bases, in that order; junction bases with no gene match: 6. CDR3 DNA sequence: TGCGCCAGCAAGCGGGGACAGGGTCCCTACAATGAGCAGTTCTTC. Amino acid sequence: CASKRGQGPYNEQFF. The whole variable domain, remainder taken from reference TRBV5-1 and TRBJ2-1, is KAGVTQTPRYLIKTRGQQVTLSCSPISGHRSVSWYQQTPGQGLQFLFEYFSETQRNKGNFPGRFSGRQFSNSRSEMNVSTLELGDSALYLCASKRGQGPYNEQFFGPGTRLTVL.

The sample holds many counts of this clonotype. The CDR3 DNA reads TGTGCCAGCAGCCAAGATCGGACTGAAGCTTTCTTT. Translated, it gives CASSQDRTEAFF. The chain recombines TRBV4-2 with TRBJ1-1, with D unclear. CDR3 size: 12 residues. CDR1 and CDR2 from the germline V gene are LGHNA and YNFKEQ. V lost 0 bases and J 5 bases, leaving 4 bases between the germline ends.

This clonotype was observed at least ten times. V and J are TRBV7-2 and TRBJ2-2; 11 bases are a match to TRBD2. Unmatched junction bases numbered 5, after V lost 5 bases and J lost 6 bases. This CDR3 region has 15 residues. Germline V gives CDR1 SGHTA, CDR2 FQGNSA. CDR3 DNA sequence: TGTGCCAGCAGCCATACTAGCGGGGGCGCCGGGGAGCTGTTTTTT. Translating gives CASSHTSGGAGELFF. The whole variable domain, remainder taken from reference TRBV7-2 and TRBJ2-2, is GAGVSQSPSNKVTEKGKDVELRCDPISGHTALYWYRQSLGQGLEFLIYFQGNSAPDKSGLPSDRFSAERTGGSVSTLTIQRTQQEDSAVYLCASSHTSGGAGELFFGEGSRLTVL.

The rearrangement uses TRBV6-4 and TRBJ1-1; no clear D gene. The CDR3 is 13 residues long. With 4 bases removed from V and 0 bases from J, the gap between germline ends came to 6 bases. Germline CDR1 is MRHNA and CDR2 is SNTAGT. This CDR3 reads CASSAYLNTEAFF. In nucleotides, the CDR3 is TGTGCCAGCAGTGCCTACTTGAACACTGAAGCTTTCTTT.

In its sample, this clonotype was seen a few times. The chain employs TRBV12-3 or TRBV12-4 and TRBJ2-2; TRBD1 matches 8 bases. The CDR3 spans 16 residues. The trim removed 5 bases at V and 3 bases at J, leaving 8 bases unmatched. CDR3 residues: CASSPPGGADTGELFF. Here the CDR3 DNA reads TGTGCCAGCAGTCCCCCAGGGGGCGCGGACACCGGGGAGCTGTTTTTT.

This clonotype came up many times. The rearrangement joins TRBV5-6 to TRBJ2-3; perhaps D is TRBD1 or TRBD2 (5 bases each). The CDR3 runs 13 residues. V lost 4 bases to trimming and J lost 8 bases, with 14 bases between them. CDR1 and CDR2 (germline): SGHDT, YYEEEE. This chain's CDR3 is CASSITGGGTQYF. DNA for the CDR3: TGTGCCAGCAGCATAACAGGAGGCGGTACGCAGTATTTT.

This clonotype was seen ten or more times. The chain carries TRBV28 and TRBJ2-5, with TRBD2 matching over 10 bases. Germline V gives CDR1 MDHEN, CDR2 SYDVKM. After removal of 1 base from V and 7 bases from J, the junction contained 6 bases not matched to a gene. The CDR3 contains 15 residues. The CDR3 DNA sequence: TGTGCCAGCAGTTTATTGGCTAGCGGGGGCGTGACCCAGTACTTC. It encodes CASSLLASGGVTQYF.

The chain couples TRBV7-9 to TRBJ2-7, with 7 bases matching TRBD1. The germline gives CDR1 SEHNR, CDR2 FQNEAQ (reference sequence). Trimming took 4 bases from V and 4 from J; bases not matched to a gene: 10. This CDR3 comprises 15 residues. The CDR3: CASSSTRTGIYEQYV. CDR3 nucleotide sequence: TGTGCCAGCAGCTCCACACGGACAGGAATATACGAGCAGTACGTC.

The rearrangement links TRBV5-6 to TRBJ2-5; D is unresolved. V gave up 5 bases and J gave up 7 bases, with 9 bases separating them. Germline V CDR1 and CDR2: SGHDT, YYEEEE. The CDR3 has 11 residues. The CDR3 region is CASSQLGTQYF. The CDR3 DNA follows: TGTGCCAGCAGTCAACTCGGGACCCAGTACTTC.

This clonotype was counted ten times or more. The chain links TRBV5-1 to TRBJ1-2; 8 nucleotides line up with TRBD1. CDR1 and CDR2 (germline): SGHRS, YFSETQ. V trimming: 4 bases; J trimming: 6 bases; junction bases outside the gene matches: 5. The CDR3 consists of 13 residues. This CDR3 is CASSPGQVDGYTF. CDR3 nucleotides: TGCGCCAGCAGCCCGGGACAGGTCGATGGCTACACCTTC.

In its sample, this clonotype was seen many times. This CDR3 reads CASSATPGQGAYEQYF. The CDR3 DNA reads TGTGCCAGCAGCGCTACCCCGGGACAGGGGGCTTACGAGCAGTACTTC. The genes are TRBV11-1 and TRBJ2-7; 12 nucleotides agree with TRBD1. The trim removed 5 bases at V and 4 bases at J, leaving 9 bases unmatched. Looked up from germline, CDR1 is SGHAT and CDR2 is FQDESV (reference sequence). This CDR3 is 16 amino acids long.

This clonotype was detected many times. The CDR3 loop is CASSPGGNSGANVLTF. CDR3 nucleotides: TGTGCCAGCAGCCCCGGGGGGAACTCTGGGGCCAACGTCCTGACTTTC. V and J are TRBV11-2 and TRBJ2-6, with TRBD2 matching 7 bases. The CDR3 loop spans 16 amino acids. The V gene's germline CDR1 is SGHAT and CDR2 FQNNGV. J lost 0 bases, V lost 5 bases, and 4 bases had no gene match.

This clonotype was seen only a few times. Written as DNA, the CDR3 is TGTGCCAGCAGCTTCCTCAGCGGGGGTTCGTACGAGCAGTACGTC. The encoded protein is CASSFLSGGSYEQYV. This chain uses TRBV7-8 with TRBJ2-7, with 8 bases that match TRBD2. Looked up from germline, CDR1 is SGHVS and CDR2 is FQNEAQ. The V and J ends lost 3 bases and 4 bases, in that order; junction bases with no gene match: 8. The length of the CDR3 is 15 residues.

This clonotype occurred many times. V usage is TRBV7-8 and J usage is TRBJ2-2; TRBD2 agrees at 7 bases. Germline trimming cut 5 bases from V and 3 bases from J; bases unmatched to any gene: 9. The CDR3 is made up of 16 amino acids. Germline V CDR1 and CDR2: SGHVS, FQNEAQ. As DNA, the CDR3 is TGTGCCAGCAGCCCCCGGGGAGGGATCGACACCGGGGAGCTGTTTTTT. It is translated as CASSPRGGIDTGELFF.

The J gene is TRBJ2-3, the V gene TRBV7-6; 8 bases map to TRBD2. CDR3 size: 16 residues. V shed 1 base and J 5 bases; nucleotides not matched to a gene: 8. Germline CDR1 reads SGHVS; CDR2 reads FNYEAQ. CDR3 sequence reads: CASSLVLAGPGDTQYF. The CDR3 bases are TGTGCCAGCAGCTTAGTTCTAGCGGGCCCCGGAGATACGCAGTATTTT.

This clonotype was counted ten times or more. The chain carries TRBV29-1 and TRBJ2-5; 12 positions agree with TRBD2. The CDR3 has 14 residues. Trimming at V came to 6 bases and at J to 5 bases, leaving 7 bases not matched to a gene. Germline V gene sequence: CDR1 SQVTM, CDR2 ANQGSEA. Written as DNA, the CDR3 is TGCAGCGTCGTAACTAGCGGGGGGCGGGAGACCCAGTACTTC. It yields the protein CSVVTSGGRETQYF.

This clonotype has ten or more counts. V gene TRBV20-1 combines with J gene TRBJ1-2; D not resolved. This CDR3 contains 12 residues. Germline V CDR1 and CDR2: DFQATT, SNEGSKA (reference sequence). Deletions cut 6 bases from V and 4 bases from J, with 12 bases between. The CDR3 loop reads CSAAGTSYGYTF. The CDR3 DNA follows: TGCAGTGCCGCAGGAACTTCCTATGGCTACACCTTC.

The V and J genes are TRBV9 and TRBJ1-5; the D gene is possibly TRBD1 (5 bases). Trimming removed 3 bases from V and 0 bases from J, with 7 bases in between. Germline V gene data show CDR1 as SGDLS and CDR2 as YYNGEE. The CDR3 totals 14 residues. The CDR3 sequence: CASSGDYSNQPQHF. The CDR3 coding sequence is TGTGCCAGCAGCGGGGACTATAGCAATCAGCCCCAGCATTTT.

This clonotype appeared many times. The genes are TRBV12-3 or TRBV12-4 and TRBJ2-3, with 12 bases lining up with TRBD2. The trim removed 10 bases at V and 3 bases at J, leaving 2 bases unmatched. CDR3 length equals 13 residues. The CDR3 nucleotides read TGTGCCACCGGACTAGCGGGAACAGATACGCAGTATTTT. Translating it yields CATGLAGTDTQYF.

The rearrangement joins TRBV4-3 to TRBJ2-7; the D gene is possibly TRBD2 (5 bases). V was pared by 4 bases and J by 9 bases, with 19 bases between. The CDR3 has 14 amino acids. Germline assignment: CDR1 LGHNA and CDR2 YSLEER. The CDR3: CASSPLLDSSGQYV. For the CDR3, the DNA is TGCGCCAGCAGCCCCCTCTTGGACTCATCCGGGCAGTACGTC.

This clonotype was found many times. The chain carries TRBV3-1 and TRBJ2-3; unclear D gene. V lost 4 bases and J lost 0, with 11 bases in between. Germline values: CDR1 LGHDT, CDR2 YNNKEL (reference sequence). The CDR3 spans 15 residues. The CDR3 DNA reads as TGTGCCAGCAGCCGGGTTGTTGCTAGCACAGATACGCAGTATTTT. Its protein product is CASSRVVASTDTQYF.

This rearrangement joins TRBV5-6 to TRBJ1-2, with unresolved D. Germline lookup yields CDR1 SGHDT and CDR2 YYEEEE. The CDR3 is made up of 18 amino acids. Trimming took off 4 bases at V and 5 bases at J, with 27 bases between the two ends. This chain's CDR3 is CASSVVVEGPSLRYGYTF. The CDR3 nucleotides are TGTGCCAGCAGCGTGGTAGTAGAGGGCCCCTCACTACGATATGGCTACACCTTC.